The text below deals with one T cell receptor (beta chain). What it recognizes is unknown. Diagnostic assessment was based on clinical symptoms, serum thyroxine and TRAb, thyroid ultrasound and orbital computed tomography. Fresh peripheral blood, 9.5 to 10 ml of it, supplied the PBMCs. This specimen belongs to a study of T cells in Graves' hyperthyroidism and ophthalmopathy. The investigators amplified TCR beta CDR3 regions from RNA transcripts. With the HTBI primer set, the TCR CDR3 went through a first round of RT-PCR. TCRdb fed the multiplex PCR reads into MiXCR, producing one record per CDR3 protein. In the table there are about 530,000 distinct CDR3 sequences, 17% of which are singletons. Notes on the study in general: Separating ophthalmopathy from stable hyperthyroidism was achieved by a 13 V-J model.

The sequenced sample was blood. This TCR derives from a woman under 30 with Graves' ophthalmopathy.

The CDR3 sequence: CASSDDWGDEQFF. The CDR3 DNA follows: TGTGCCAGCAGTGATGACTGGGGCGATGAGCAGTTCTTC. The chain employs TRBV25-1 and TRBJ2-1, with a tentative D call TRBD1 (5 bases). CDR1 is MGHDK, CDR2 SYGVNS, per germline. This CDR3 has 13 residues. V lost 3 bases and J 8 bases, leaving 11 bases between the germline ends.